The 16 T cell receptor beta chains listed next were all sequenced from one sample in a study of cytomegalovirus exposure and HLA in healthy donors. The PCR made use of 60 Vbeta and 13 Jbeta primers. TCRdb's table, derived via immunoSEQ multiplex PCR, lists solely in-frame clones and lacks some. The sample lists roughly 200,000 clones; around 79% were seen once. The specimen sequenced was PBMCs. The origin of the receptors is a woman in her 30s in good health and CMV-seropositive.

This clone was recorded once. The rearrangement uses TRBV5-1 and TRBJ2-3; 10 bases are shared with TRBD2. Germline lookup yields CDR1 SGHRS and CDR2 YFSETQ. V lost 0 bases, J lost 5 bases, and 9 bases stayed unmatched. The CDR3 loop spans 17 amino acids. The CDR3 DNA follows: TGCGCCAGCAGCTTGGCTGTGGCTAGCGGGAGAGGAGATACGCAGTATTTT. This sequence encodes CASSLAVASGRGDTQYF.

J is TRBJ2-1 and V is TRBV6-5, with 7 bases aligning to TRBD2. The V segment lost 4 bases and the J segment 0 bases; nucleotides outside the gene matches: 3. The CDR3 is made up of 15 amino acids. The germline CDR1 and CDR2 sequences are MNHEY and SVGAGI. CDR3: CASSSRGGSYNEQFF. The DNA for the CDR3 is TGTGCCAGCAGTTCACGCGGGGGCTCCTACAATGAGCAGTTCTTC.

This clone appeared once. For the CDR3, the DNA is TGCGCCAGCAGCTGGTCTCTAGCGGGGGGCTCATACGAGCAGTACTTC. As protein: CASSWSLAGGSYEQYF. The chain links TRBV5-1 to TRBJ2-7; 11 bases are shared with TRBD2. From germline, CDR1 is SGHRS and CDR2 YFSETQ. The CDR3 extends over 16 amino acids. The J segment lost 4 bases and the V segment lost 3 bases, leaving 9 bases of the junction unmatched.

This sequence joins TRBV19 and TRBJ2-7; 7 bases align to TRBD1. The CDR3 is 17 amino acids. Unmatched junction bases numbered 12, after V lost 2 bases and J lost 2 bases. Germline V gives CDR1 LNHDA, CDR2 SQIVND (reference sequence). The CDR3 protein is CASSITHLRDSPYEQYF. CDR3 sequence (DNA): TGTGCCAGTAGTATAACCCACCTCCGGGACAGCCCCTACGAGCAGTACTTC. Complete variable domain (other parts from reference TRBV19 and TRBJ2-7): DGGITQSPKYLFRKEGQNVTLSCEQNLNHDAMYWYRQDPGQGLRLIYYSQIVNDFQKGDIAEGYSVSREKKESFPLTVTSAQKNPTAFYLCASSITHLRDSPYEQYFGPGTRLTVT.

The V call is TRBV5-1, the J call TRBJ2-5, with D tentatively TRBD2 (7 bases). V was clipped by 0 bases and J by 5 bases, with 17 bases between them. Germline V lookup: CDR1 SGHRS, CDR2 YFSETQ. This CDR3 has 16 amino acids. CDR3 DNA sequence: TGCGCCAGCAGCTTGGAAATCCAAGGGGGAGGGGAGACCCAGTACTTC. Its translation is CASSLEIQGGGETQYF.

The J gene is TRBJ2-2, the V gene TRBV5-5, with 7 bases lining up with TRBD1. V shed 4 bases, J shed 1 base, and the junction held 4 bases outside the gene matches. Germline CDR1 and CDR2: SGHKS and YYEKEE (reference sequence). CDR3 length: 15 residues. The CDR3 region is CASSPGQLNTGELFF. The CDR3, as DNA: TGTGCCAGCAGCCCGGGACAGCTGAACACCGGGGAGCTGTTTTTT. Looking up the rest from reference TRBV5-5 and TRBJ2-2 gives the full variable domain: DAGVTQSPTHLIKTRGQQVTLRCSPISGHKSVSWYQQVLGQGPQFIFQYYEKEERGRGNFPDRFSARQFPNYSSELNVNALLLGDSALYLCASSPGQLNTGELFFGEGSRLTVL.

This clone showed up just once. This rearrangement joins TRBV10-3 to TRBJ1-4, with TRBD1 as a possible D gene (5 bases). Per the germline V gene, CDR1 is ENHRY and CDR2 is SYGVKD. This CDR3 contains 15 residues. V was pared by 2 bases and J by 8 bases, with 15 bases between. DNA for the CDR3: TGTGCCATCAGTGAGGCCTACCGAGACAGCGAAAAACTGTTTTTT. Translating it yields CAISEAYRDSEKLFF.

CDR3 in DNA: TGCGCCAGCAGCCAAGAAAGCGGGAACGCCGGGCATGAGCAGTTCTTC. Translating gives CASSQESGNAGHEQFF. The rearrangement links TRBV4-3 to TRBJ2-1; 7 nucleotides match TRBD2. The CDR3 runs to 16 residues. CDR1 and CDR2 (germline): LGHNA, YSLEER. J was trimmed by 8 bases and V by 0 bases; bases with no gene match: 10.

This chain connects TRBV5-5 to TRBJ2-4; maybe TRBD1 (7 bases). Trimming left V 0 bases short and J 8 bases short, with 18 bases between. CDR3 length equals 16 residues. CDR1 and CDR2 (germline): SGHKS, YYEKEE (reference sequence). CDR3 in amino acids: CASSLGRQGGWDIQYF. CDR3 sequence (DNA): TGTGCCAGCAGCTTGGGGCGACAGGGAGGTTGGGACATTCAGTACTTC.

The CDR3 loop reads CASSFSPGSTDTQYF. In DNA, the CDR3 is TGCGCCAGCAGCTTCTCCCCGGGTAGCACAGATACGCAGTATTTT. The rearrangement links TRBV5-1 to TRBJ2-3; D is undetermined. The CDR3 spans 15 residues. Germline V gene lookup returns CDR1 SGHRS and CDR2 YFSETQ. Trimming shortened V by 2 bases and J by 0 bases, and 10 bases separated the two germline ends.

The rearrangement joins TRBV5-4 to TRBJ2-3; a weak D match, TRBD1 (5 bases). Trimming left V 5 bases short and J 0 bases short, with 13 bases between. The germline gives CDR1 SGHNT, CDR2 YYREEE (reference sequence). The CDR3 has 15 amino acids. The CDR3: CASRRRQISTDTQYF. Here the CDR3 DNA reads TGTGCCAGCAGGCGCAGACAGATTAGCACAGATACGCAGTATTTT.

The chain carries TRBV7-9 and TRBJ2-1, with 8 bases lining up with TRBD2. V lost 2 bases to trimming and J lost 7 bases; unmatched junction nucleotides: 10. CDR1 and CDR2 from the germline V gene are SEHNR and FQNEAQ (reference sequence). This CDR3 region has 16 residues. The CDR3 loop is CASSLSQAGEVNEQFF. Written as DNA, the CDR3 is TGTGCCAGCAGCTTAAGTCAAGCGGGAGAAGTAAATGAGCAGTTCTTC.

This clone was observed once. The DNA for the CDR3 is TGCGCCAGCAGCTTGGCGTTAGCGGGAGGCTATCCTGAAGAGACCCAGTACTTC. This codes for CASSLALAGGYPEETQYF. The V call is TRBV5-1, the J call TRBJ2-5, with 10 bases aligning to TRBD2. The junction had 11 bases not matched to a gene; V was cut back by 0 bases and J by 3 bases. There are 18 residues in the CDR3. Germline assignment: CDR1 SGHRS and CDR2 YFSETQ.

The chain has TRBV5-3 and TRBJ2-6, with TRBD2 as a possible D gene (7 bases). TRBV5-3 falls under the ORF class, with uncertain function. V lost 4 bases and J lost 0, with 14 bases in between. The CDR3 runs to 17 residues. Here the CDR3 DNA reads TGTGCCAGAAGCGGGCGCGGGGGCATCTCTGGGGCCAACGTCCTGACTTTC. Translating it yields CARSGRGGISGANVLTF.

J is TRBJ2-7 and V is TRBV29-1, with TRBD1 matching 7 bases. The germline gives CDR1 SQVTM, CDR2 ANQGSEA. The CDR3 is 14 residues long. J lost 3 bases, V lost 5 bases, and 10 bases had no gene match. CDR3 region: CSVIPGQTLYEQYF. The CDR3 nucleotides read TGCAGCGTTATTCCGGGACAGACCCTCTACGAGCAGTACTTC.

The chain employs TRBV7-6 and TRBJ1-1; 8 bases map to TRBD1. CDR3 length equals 15 residues. From germline, CDR1 is SGHVS and CDR2 FNYEAQ. J gave up 7 bases and V 5 bases, and 12 bases lay outside the gene matches. CDR3 DNA sequence: TGTGCCAGCAGCGAGGGCAGGGGGCTTAAGATTGAAGCTTTCTTT. Its translation: CASSEGRGLKIEAFF.